This T cell receptor beta chain is from a study of blood T cell repertoires in COVID-19. Study background: PBMCs, B-cell-depleted T cells, or T cells were the source of the cDNA or gDNA that made up the material.

TCRdb's table, derived via immunoSEQ multiplex PCR, lists solely in-frame clones and lacks some. The table records some 260,000 clones, roughly 80% of them present only once. The clonotype originates from a woman aged 40 to 50 with active or convalescent COVID-19. The sequencing input was peripheral blood.

CDR3 nucleotides: TGTGCCTGGAGTGCTCGCGGTGGCTACACCTTC. This encodes CAWSARGGYTF. The J gene is TRBJ1-2, the V gene TRBV30; D unresolved. V gave up 1 base and J gave up 7 bases, with 7 bases separating them. Germline V gene lookup returns CDR1 GTSNPN and CDR2 SVGIG (reference sequence). CDR3 size: 11 residues.